This T cell receptor (beta chain) was sequenced in a study of blood T cell repertoires in COVID-19. Study-level background: Sample material is recorded as cDNA or gDNA derived from T cells, B-cell-depleted T cells, or PBMCs.

As originally analysed: Reference gene primer amplification gave estimated nucleated cell counts. Assay: immunoSEQ multiplex PCR; the TCRdb copy retains only in-frame clones and omits some. V and J calls and clone size come straight from that table; D and trimming were deduced from the DNA. The table lists a few hundred thousand clones, approximately 88% of them singletons. From germline, CDR1 is KGHDR and CDR2 SFDVKD. V was pared by 4 bases and J by 5 bases, with 2 bases of the junction left unmatched. There are 14 residues in the CDR3. The receptor's source is a woman in her forties or fifties with active or convalescent COVID-19. The sequenced sample consisted of peripheral blood. V gene TRBV24-1 combines with J gene TRBJ2-2, with 8 bases lining up with TRBD1. The CDR3 region is CATSDWTGTGELFF. The CDR3 region has the DNA TGTGCCACCAGTGACTGGACAGGGACCGGGGAGCTGTTTTTT.